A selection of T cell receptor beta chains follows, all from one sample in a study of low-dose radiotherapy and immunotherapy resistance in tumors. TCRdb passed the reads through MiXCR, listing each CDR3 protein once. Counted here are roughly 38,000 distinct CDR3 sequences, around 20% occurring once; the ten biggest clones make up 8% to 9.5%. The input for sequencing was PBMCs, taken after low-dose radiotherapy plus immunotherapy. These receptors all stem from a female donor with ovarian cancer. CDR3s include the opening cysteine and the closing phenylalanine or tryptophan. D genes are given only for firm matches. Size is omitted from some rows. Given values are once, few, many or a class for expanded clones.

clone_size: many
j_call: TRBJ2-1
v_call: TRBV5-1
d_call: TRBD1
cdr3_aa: CASSPNPGQTNEQFF
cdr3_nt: TGCGCCAGCAGTCCCAATCCGGGACAGACCAATGAGCAGTTCTTC

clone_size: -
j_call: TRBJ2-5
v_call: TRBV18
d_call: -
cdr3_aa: CASSPRMRETQYF
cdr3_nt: TGTGCCAGCTCACCACGTATGAGAGAGACCCAGTACTTC

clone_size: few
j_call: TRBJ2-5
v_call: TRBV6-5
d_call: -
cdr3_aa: CASSYSLAQETQYF
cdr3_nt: TGTGCCAGCAGTTACTCCCTAGCCCAAGAGACCCAGTACTTC

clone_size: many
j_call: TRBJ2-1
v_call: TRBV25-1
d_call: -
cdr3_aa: CASSESGGLGQSYNEQFF
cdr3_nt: TGTGCCAGCAGTGAATCCGGGGGATTGGGACAGAGCTACAATGAGCAGTTCTTC

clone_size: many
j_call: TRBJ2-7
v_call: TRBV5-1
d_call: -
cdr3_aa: CASSLADREQYF
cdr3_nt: TGCGCCAGCAGCTTGGCCGACCGCGAGCAGTACTTC

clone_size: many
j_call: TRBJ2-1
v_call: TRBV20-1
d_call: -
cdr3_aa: CSARDPLAPNEQFF
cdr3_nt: TGCAGTGCTAGAGATCCGCTAGCCCCCAATGAGCAGTTCTTC

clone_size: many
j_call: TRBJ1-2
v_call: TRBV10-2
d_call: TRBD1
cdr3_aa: CASSEPDRGNYGYTF
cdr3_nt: TGCGCCAGCAGTGAGCCGGACAGGGGCAACTATGGCTACACCTTC

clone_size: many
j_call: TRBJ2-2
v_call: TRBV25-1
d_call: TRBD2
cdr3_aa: CASSPSGRATGELFF
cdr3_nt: TGTGCCAGCAGCCCTAGCGGGAGGGCCACCGGGGAGCTGTTTTTT

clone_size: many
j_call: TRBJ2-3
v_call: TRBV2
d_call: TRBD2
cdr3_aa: CASSVVGGETDTQYF
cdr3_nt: TGTGCCAGCAGTGTAGTGGGGGGGGAGACAGATACGCAGTATTTT

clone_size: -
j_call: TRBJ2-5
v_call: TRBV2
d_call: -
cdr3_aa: CASLRDNQETQYF
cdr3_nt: TGTGCCAGCCTCCGGGATAACCAAGAGACCCAGTACTTC

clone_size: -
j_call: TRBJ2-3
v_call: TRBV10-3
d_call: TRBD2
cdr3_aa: CAIGGGDDRDTQYF
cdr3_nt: TGTGCCATCGGGGGAGGGGATGATAGAGATACGCAGTATTTT

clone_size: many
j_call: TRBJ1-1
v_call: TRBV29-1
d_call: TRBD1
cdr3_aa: CSVAGGSNTEAFF
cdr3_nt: TGCAGCGTCGCAGGGGGCTCGAACACTGAAGCTTTCTTT

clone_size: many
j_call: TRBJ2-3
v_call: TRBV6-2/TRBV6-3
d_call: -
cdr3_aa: CSSMPPGTDTQYF
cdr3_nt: TGTTCCAGCATGCCTCCCGGCACAGATACGCAGTATTTT

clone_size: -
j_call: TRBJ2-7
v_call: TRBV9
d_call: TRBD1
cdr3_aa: CDSSPRQGYEQYF
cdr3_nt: TGTGACAGCAGCCCCCGACAGGGCTACGAGCAGTACTTC

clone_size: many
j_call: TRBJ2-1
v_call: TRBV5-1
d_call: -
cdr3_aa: CASSLVRIAEYNEQFF
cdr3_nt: TGCGCCAGCAGCTTGGTCCGGATAGCGGAGTACAATGAGCAGTTCTTC

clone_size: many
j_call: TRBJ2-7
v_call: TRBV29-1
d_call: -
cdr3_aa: CSVVRWAPYEQYF
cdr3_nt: TGCAGCGTTGTCCGTTGGGCCCCCTACGAGCAGTACTTC

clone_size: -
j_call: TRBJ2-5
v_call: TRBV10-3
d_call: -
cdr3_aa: CAISESPVETQYF
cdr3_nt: TGTGCCATCAGTGAGTCCCCAGTCGAGACCCAGTACTTC

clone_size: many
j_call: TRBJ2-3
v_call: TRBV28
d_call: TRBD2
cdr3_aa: CASSFSGRLTDTQYF
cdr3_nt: TGTGCCAGCAGTTTTAGCGGGAGGCTCACAGATACGCAGTATTTT

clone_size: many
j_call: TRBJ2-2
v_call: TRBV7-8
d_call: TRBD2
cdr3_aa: CASPGGTTITGELFF
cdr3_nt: TGTGCCAGCCCGGGCGGGACTACCATCACCGGGGAGCTGTTTTTT

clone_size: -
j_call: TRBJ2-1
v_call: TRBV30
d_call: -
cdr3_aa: CAWSSGISYNEQFF
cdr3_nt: TGTGCCTGGAGTTCGGGGATCTCCTACAATGAGCAGTTCTTC

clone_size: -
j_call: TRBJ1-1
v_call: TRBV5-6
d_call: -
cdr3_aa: CASSRRTGLGTEAFF
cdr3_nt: TGTGCCAGCAGCCGAAGGACGGGGTTGGGAACTGAAGCTTTCTTT

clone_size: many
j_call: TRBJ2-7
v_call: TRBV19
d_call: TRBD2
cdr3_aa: CASSPKGGLWTYEQYF
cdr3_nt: TGTGCCAGCAGTCCTAAGGGAGGGTTATGGACCTACGAGCAGTACTTC

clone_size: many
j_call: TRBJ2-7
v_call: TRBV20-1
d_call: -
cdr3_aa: CSAKAPTYEQYF
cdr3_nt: TGCAGTGCTAAAGCACCTACCTACGAGCAGTACTTC

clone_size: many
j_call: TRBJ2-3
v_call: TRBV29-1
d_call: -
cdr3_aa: CSVPSIGTDTQYF
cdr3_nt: TGCAGCGTCCCCAGCATCGGCACAGATACGCAGTATTTT

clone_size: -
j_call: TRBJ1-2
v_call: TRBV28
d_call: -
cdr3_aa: CASSVPGGGYTF
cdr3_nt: TGTGCCAGCAGTGTCCCGGGGGGTGGCTACACCTTC

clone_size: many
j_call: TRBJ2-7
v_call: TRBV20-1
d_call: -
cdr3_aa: CSARRGGEVGEQYF
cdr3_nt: TGCAGTGCTAGACGTGGCGGCGAGGTGGGAGAGCAGTACTTC

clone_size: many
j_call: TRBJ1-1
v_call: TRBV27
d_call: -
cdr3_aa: CASRRTPKNLNTEAFF
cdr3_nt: TGTGCCAGCAGGCGGACACCGAAAAACCTGAACACTGAAGCTTTCTTT

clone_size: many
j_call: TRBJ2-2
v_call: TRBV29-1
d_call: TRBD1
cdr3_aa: CSGGQGVDTGELFF
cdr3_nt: TGCAGCGGGGGACAGGGGGTAGACACCGGGGAGCTGTTTTTT

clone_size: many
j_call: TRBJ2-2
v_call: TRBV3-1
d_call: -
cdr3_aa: CASSMDGRRTGELFF
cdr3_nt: TGTGCCAGCAGCATGGACGGCAGGAGGACCGGGGAGCTGTTTTTT

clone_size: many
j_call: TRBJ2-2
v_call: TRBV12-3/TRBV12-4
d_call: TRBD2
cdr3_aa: CASRKRGFANTGELFF
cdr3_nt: TGTGCCAGCCGTAAGCGGGGGTTCGCGAACACCGGGGAGCTGTTTTTT

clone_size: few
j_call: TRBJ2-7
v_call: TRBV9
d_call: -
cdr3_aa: CASSVFAGSEQYF
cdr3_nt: TGTGCCAGCAGCGTCTTCGCAGGTTCCGAGCAGTACTTC

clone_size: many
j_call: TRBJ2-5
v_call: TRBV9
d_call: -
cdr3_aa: CASSVNVRQETQYF
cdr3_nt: TGTGCCAGCAGCGTCAATGTCAGACAAGAGACCCAGTACTTC

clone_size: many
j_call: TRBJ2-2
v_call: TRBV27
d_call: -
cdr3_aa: CASSLRNPNTGELFF
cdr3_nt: TGTGCCAGCAGTTTACGAAACCCGAACACCGGGGAGCTGTTTTTT

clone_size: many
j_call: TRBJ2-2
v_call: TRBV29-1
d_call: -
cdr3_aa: CSVGQYTGELFF
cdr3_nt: TGCAGCGTAGGACAGTACACCGGGGAGCTGTTTTTT

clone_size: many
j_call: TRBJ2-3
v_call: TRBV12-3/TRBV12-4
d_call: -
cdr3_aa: CASRRQGTDTQYF
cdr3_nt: TGTGCCAGCAGACGACAGGGCACAGATACGCAGTATTTT

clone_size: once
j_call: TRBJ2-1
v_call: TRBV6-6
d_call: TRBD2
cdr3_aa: CASSYSTSGSEQFF
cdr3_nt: TGTGCCAGCAGTTACAGTACTAGCGGGAGTGAGCAGTTCTTC

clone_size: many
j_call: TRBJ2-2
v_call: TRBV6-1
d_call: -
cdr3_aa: CASSDPMRTLTGELFF
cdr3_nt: TGTGCCAGCAGCGACCCGATGAGGACCCTCACCGGGGAGCTGTTTTTT

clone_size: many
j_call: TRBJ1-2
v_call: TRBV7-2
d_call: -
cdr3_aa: CASSLRAVYGYTF
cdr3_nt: TGTGCCAGCAGCTTACGGGCAGTCTATGGCTACACCTTC

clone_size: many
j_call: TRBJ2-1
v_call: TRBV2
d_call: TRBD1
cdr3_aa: CASSETGTGAYNEQFF
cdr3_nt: TGTGCCAGCAGTGAAACCGGGACAGGGGCCTACAATGAGCAGTTCTTC

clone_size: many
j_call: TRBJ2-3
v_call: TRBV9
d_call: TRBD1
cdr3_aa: CASSFTTGSGTDTQYF
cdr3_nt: TGTGCCAGCAGCTTTACGACAGGGAGCGGAACAGATACGCAGTATTTT

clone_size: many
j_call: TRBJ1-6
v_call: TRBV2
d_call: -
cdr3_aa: CASSRESNSPLHF
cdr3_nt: TGTGCCAGCAGTCGCGAGAGCAATTCACCCCTCCACTTT